What follows describes a single TCR beta chain. Its matching antigen is unknown. In germline, CDR1 is SGHRS, CDR2 YFSETQ. The CDR3 extends over 16 amino acids. Unmatched junction bases numbered 8, after V lost 5 bases and J lost 6 bases. The sample is drawn from a study of cytomegalovirus exposure and HLA in healthy donors. Study overall: Of several hundred genotyped donors, about 80% clustered with self-reported Caucasian donors.

Overall study findings and caveats: Associated with HLA alleles at 0.05 false discovery rate in a later analysis were around 17,000 TCR beta sequences. Within the data, a cluster of highly shared sequence variants was likely a sequencing artifact. About 87% or about 30% of the time was how often most TCR beta V segments were productive, according to an earlier analysis.

60 Vbeta and 13 Jbeta primers were used in PCR. Sequenced by immunoSEQ multiplex PCR; TCRdb stores in-frame clones only, minus some. Here the sample spans approximately 140,000 clones, around 73% being singletons. This clonotype was sampled from a woman aged 18-29 years in good health and CMV-seronegative. Material for sequencing was PBMCs. The rearrangement links TRBV5-1 to TRBJ2-2; 12 positions agree with TRBD1. CDR3 DNA: TGCGCCAGCAGTTCCGGGACAGGGGGCGTCCCCGGGGAGCTGTTTTTT. Amino acid sequence: CASSSGTGGVPGELFF.